Below, 14 T cell receptor beta chains from the same sample are listed, as sequenced in a study of spatial heterogeneity in lung cancer. General study findings and limits: Expanded intratumoral alpha and beta TCR counts tracked tumor mutation counts.

Time point noted: sample taken at primary tumor resection. TCRdb called the 5' RACE reads again in MiXCR, with one record for every CDR3 protein. Among around 6,000 distinct CDR3 sequences listed, roughly 16% were seen once. Antigens of these TCRs are unknown. The specimen was lung tumor tissue, collected at surgery. Source of these receptors: a male donor with early-stage non-small cell lung cancer.

A word on this clonotype: The size of this beta chain means little, since it is a stray read in a library made for alpha chains. This chain connects TRBV7-9 to TRBJ2-1; D may be TRBD1 (5 bases). CDR1 and CDR2 from the germline V gene are SEHNR and FQNEAQ (reference sequence). V was pared by 2 bases and J by 5 bases, with 13 bases between. The CDR3 spans 15 residues. The CDR3 region is CASSLSGARNNEQFF. In nucleotides, the CDR3 is TGTGCCAGCAGCTTAAGTGGGGCGCGGAACAATGAGCAGTTCTTC.

This clonotype is medium-sized (0.01 to 0.1%). Being off target in a library aimed at alpha chains, this beta chain has a size of little meaning. This chain connects TRBV4-2 to TRBJ1-4; D might be TRBD1 (5 bases). CDR1 and CDR2 from the germline V gene are LGHNA and YNFKEQ. This CDR3 contains 16 residues. Trimming took 0 bases from V and 8 from J, leaving 16 bases between them. The CDR3 here is CASSQDGAGLREKLFF. The CDR3 coding sequence is TGTGCCAGCAGCCAAGATGGGGCAGGATTGAGAGAAAAACTGTTTTTT.

Judged by abundance, this clonotype is medium-sized. This beta chain appears as a stray read in a library generated for alpha chains; its size is not informative. The chain joins TRBV29-1 to TRBJ2-1; 7 nucleotides agree with TRBD1. Germline V lookup: CDR1 SQVTM, CDR2 ANQGSEA. V lost 6 bases and J lost 10; bases outside the gene matches: 6. CDR3 size: 11 residues. As DNA, the CDR3 is TGCAGCGTGAAGACAGGGCAAGAGCAGTTCTTC. This codes for CSVKTGQEQFF.

About this clonotype: A library made for alpha chains picked up this beta chain off target, so its size means little. V and J are TRBV18 and TRBJ2-3, with D hard to call. V lost 5 bases to trimming and J lost 4 bases, with 13 bases between them. The CDR3 is 14 residues long. Germline V gene lookup returns CDR1 KGHSH and CDR2 LQKENI. Here the CDR3 reads CASSSPAGPDTQYF. As DNA, the CDR3 is TGTGCCAGCTCATCCCCCGCCGGTCCAGATACGCAGTATTTT.

About this clonotype: Because this beta chain is a stray read in a library intended to capture alpha chains, its abundance should not be given much weight. J is TRBJ1-1 and V is TRBV5-1; D remains ambiguous. Germline CDR1 SGHRS, CDR2 YFSETQ. The CDR3 consists of 17 residues. Trimming took 4 bases from V and 4 from J, leaving 23 bases between them. In DNA form, the CDR3 reads TGCGCCAGCAGCCCTGTGCCCCTTCTACAGCACACCACTGAAGCTTTCTTT. Residues: CASSPVPLLQHTTEAFF. Based on the CDR3 plus reference TRBV5-1 and TRBJ1-1, the full variable domain is KAGVTQTPRYLIKTRGQQVTLSCSPISGHRSVSWYQQTPGQGLQFLFEYFSETQRNKGNFPGRFSGRQFSNSRSEMNVSTLELGDSALYLCASSPVPLLQHTTEAFFGQGTRLTVV.

This clonotype showed up just a few times. This beta chain was picked up by a library intended for alpha chains and is off target, so its count carries little meaning. CDR3 residues: CASSEGQTFSGNTIYF. The CDR3 DNA is TGCGCCAGCAGCGAAGGACAGACTTTCTCTGGAAACACCATATATTTT. The V gene is TRBV5-1, the J gene TRBJ1-3, with TRBD1 as a possible D gene (6 bases). V shed 4 bases and J shed 0 bases, with 14 bases lying between them. The CDR3 consists of 16 residues. Per germline, CDR1 SGHRS and CDR2 YFSETQ.

By sample share, this clonotype is medium-sized. This beta chain is off target for a library built for alpha chains, so its abundance means little. This rearrangement joins TRBV7-9 to TRBJ1-1; D remains ambiguous. V lost 4 bases, J lost 11 bases, and 11 bases lay in between. This CDR3 spans 11 amino acids. The germline V gene has CDR1 SEHNR and CDR2 FQNEAQ (reference sequence). In DNA, the CDR3 is TGTGCCAGCAGCTCCTCCGGGCTGGCTTTCTTT. Protein: CASSSSGLAFF.

This clonotype counts as medium-sized. This beta chain represents an off-target read in a library built for alpha chains; its size is of limited meaning. J is TRBJ2-2 and V is TRBV29-1; weak D call: TRBD1 (6 bases). Germline CDR1 reads SQVTM; CDR2 reads ANQGSEA. V was clipped by 6 bases and J by 6 bases, with 26 bases between them. The CDR3 extends over 17 amino acids. CDR3 protein: CSVAGARKGSLSGELFF. CDR3 sequence (DNA): TGCAGCGTAGCAGGGGCCCGGAAGGGGAGCCTGTCCGGGGAGCTGTTTTTT.

In its sample, this clonotype is medium-sized. This beta chain is off target for a library built for alpha chains, so its abundance means little. The chain recombines TRBV7-9 with TRBJ1-1; TRBD1 agrees at 7 bases. V shed 5 bases and J 8 bases; nucleotides not matched to a gene: 5. The CDR3 extends over 12 amino acids. CDR1 is SEHNR, CDR2 FQNEAQ, per germline (reference sequence). The CDR3 DNA is TGTGCCAGCAGCCACGAGGACAGGGAAGCTTTCTTT. This sequence encodes CASSHEDREAFF.

This clonotype was recorded a few times. As an off-target read in a library built for alpha chains, this beta chain has a frequency of little significance. The genes are TRBV7-9 and TRBJ2-7, with TRBD1 as a possible D gene (5 bases). CDR1 and CDR2 (germline): SEHNR, FQNEAQ (reference sequence). V was cut by 2 bases and J by 6 bases, with 5 bases left in between. The CDR3 extends over 11 amino acids. The CDR3 coding sequence is TGTGCCAGCAGCTTACAGGGCGAGCAGTACTTC. It yields the protein CASSLQGEQYF.

To note about this clonotype: As an off-target read in a library built for alpha chains, this beta chain has a frequency of little significance. The rearrangement joins TRBV28 to TRBJ1-1; D ambiguous. Trimming pared 5 bases from V and 5 bases from J, leaving 9 bases between. CDR1 and CDR2 from the germline V gene are MDHEN and SYDVKM. This CDR3 is 12 amino acids long. The CDR3: CASSTHETEAFF. The CDR3 DNA is TGTGCCAGCAGTACTCATGAGACTGAAGCTTTCTTT.

A word on this clonotype: A library made for alpha chains picked up this beta chain off target, so its size means little. This chain links TRBV15 with TRBJ2-5; no reliable D call. Trimming shortened V by 0 bases and J by 5 bases, and 4 bases separated the two germline ends. This CDR3 has 12 amino acids. CDR1 LNHNV and CDR2 YYDKDF come from the germline V gene (reference sequence). The DNA of the CDR3 is TGTGCCACCAGCAGAGAAGAGGAGACCCAGTACTTC. This translates into CATSREEETQYF.

About this clonotype itself: Within a library made for alpha chains, this beta chain is off target, and its count is uninformative. The rearrangement uses TRBV6-2 or TRBV6-3 and TRBJ2-5; D gene uncertain. The CDR3 has 12 amino acids. V lost 0 bases, J lost 5 bases, and 4 bases lay in between. Germline V gives CDR1 MNHEY, CDR2 SVGEGT. The chain's CDR3 is CASSYSSETQYF. The CDR3, as DNA: TGTGCCAGCAGTTACTCGAGTGAGACCCAGTACTTC.

As to this clonotype: This beta chain is off target for a library built for alpha chains, so its abundance means little. The chain couples TRBV9 to TRBJ2-7, with a weak D call TRBD1 (6 bases). This CDR3 comprises 15 residues. Per germline, CDR1 SGDLS and CDR2 YYNGEE. Deletions cut 0 bases from V and 2 bases from J, with 12 bases between. This CDR3 reads CASSVGAGEAYEQYF. The CDR3 region has the DNA TGTGCCAGCAGCGTAGGGGCAGGGGAAGCCTACGAGCAGTACTTC.